A single sample is the source of the 16 T cell receptor beta chains below, sequenced in a study of Ad26.COV2.S vaccination and SARS-CoV-2 variants. Sequencing used immunoSEQ multiplex PCR; TCRdb keeps in-frame clones, though not all of them. The repertoire consists of fewer than 500,000 clones, with approximately 92% occurring once and the leading ten covering 10% to 15%. Treatment noted: some 20 received Ad26.COV2.S at low or high dose, single or two shots; about 5 received placebo; per-sample allocation not given. Vaccine and placebo recipients were sampled on day 63 after the first injection. Source: peripheral blood, taken in a trial of Ad26.COV2.S vaccine versus placebo. Receptor source: a person aged 18-65 years who received the Ad26.COV2.S COVID-19 vaccine or a placebo.

A note on this clone: Other DNA sequences in the sample encode the same CDR3. V and J are TRBV2 and TRBJ1-4; 7 bases are a match to TRBD1. The CDR3 totals 14 residues. Germline loops: CDR1 SNHLY, CDR2 FYNNEI. Trimming cost V 6 bases and J 1 base; bases outside gene matches: 2. This chain's CDR3 is CASSRQGTNEKLFF. CDR3 coding DNA: TGTGCCAGCAGCCGACAGGGAACTAATGAAAAACTGTTTTTT.

The genes are TRBV4-3 and TRBJ1-2, with a weak D call TRBD1 (5 bases). Germline lookup yields CDR1 LGHNA and CDR2 YSLEER. The CDR3 is 15 amino acids. Between the trimmed V and J ends, which lost 1 base and 0 bases, there was a span of 9 bases. DNA of the CDR3: TGCGCCAGCAGCCAAGGGAGGGACCCTAACTATGGCTACACCTTC. The encoded protein is CASSQGRDPNYGYTF.

The chain has TRBV14 and TRBJ2-7; D is ambiguous. V was pared by 0 bases and J by 9 bases, with 18 bases between. CDR1 is SGHDN and CDR2 is FVKESK in the germline V gene. CDR3 length: 15 amino acids. CDR3 in DNA: TGTGCCAGCAGCCAAGATTGGGGTCTTACTACGAGGCAGTACTTC. Translated: CASSQDWGLTTRQYF.

The CDR3 nucleotides read TGTGCCAGCAGCGTAGACTACAGGGGGCTCCACGAGCAGTACTTC. Protein: CASSVDYRGLHEQYF. The V call is TRBV9, the J call TRBJ2-7; 9 bases match TRBD1. Germline assignment: CDR1 SGDLS and CDR2 YYNGEE. V was pared by 0 bases and J by 5 bases, with 6 bases of the junction left unmatched. The length of the CDR3 is 15 residues.

V is TRBV7-3 and J is TRBJ2-3, with 7 nucleotides matching TRBD1. This CDR3 has 16 amino acids. Germline V gene lookup returns CDR1 SGHTA and CDR2 FQGTGA. Trimming at V came to 8 bases and at J to 3 bases, leaving 14 bases not matched to a gene. CDR3: CASPRLRGQVTDTQYF. CDR3 bases: TGTGCCAGCCCAAGATTGAGGGGGCAAGTAACAGATACGCAGTATTTT.

The chain employs TRBV4-3 and TRBJ1-2, with TRBD1 matching 8 bases. The length of the CDR3 is 15 residues. Germline-derived CDR1 and CDR2 are LGHNA and YSLEER. Trimming removed 1 base from V and 4 bases from J; junction bases left unmatched: 5. CDR3 residues: CASSQGQGTGYGYTF. DNA of the CDR3: TGCGCCAGCAGCCAAGGACAGGGGACTGGCTATGGCTACACCTTC.

The V gene is TRBV10-3, the J gene TRBJ1-1; TRBD1 is a possible D gene (6 bases). The germline V gene has CDR1 ENHRY and CDR2 SYGVKD. This CDR3 is built from 14 residues. V lost 6 bases and J 2 bases, leaving 13 bases between the germline ends. The CDR3 coding sequence is TGTGCCATCAGCCCCGGGACACTAAACACTGAAGCTTTCTTT. Translation: CAISPGTLNTEAFF.

The CDR3 sequence: CASSQGGDTQYF. CDR3 nucleotide sequence: TGTGCCAGCAGCCAAGGGGGAGATACGCAGTATTTT. V gene TRBV3-1 (or the pseudogene TRBV3-2) combines with J gene TRBJ2-3; no clear D gene. The CDR3 covers 12 residues. Germline V gene lookup returns CDR1 LGHDT and CDR2 YNNKEL (reference sequence). V dropped 1 base and J dropped 5 bases, with 4 bases sitting between them.

The sample holds one count of this clone. V and J are TRBV5-1 and TRBJ2-3; possibly TRBD1 or TRBD2 for D (5 bases each). This CDR3 has 16 amino acids. V shed 0 bases and J shed 3 bases, with 14 bases lying between them. The germline CDR1 and CDR2 sequences are SGHRS and YFSETQ. The CDR3 loop reads CASSLEVGAVTDTQYF. CDR3 bases: TGCGCCAGCAGCTTGGAGGTCGGGGCCGTTACAGATACGCAGTATTTT.

Here the CDR3 DNA reads TGTGCCAGCAGTTTAACAGCCCATTCTGGAAACACCATATATTTT. Protein product: CASSLTAHSGNTIYF. The chain uses TRBV6-5 and TRBJ1-3; D gene unclear. This CDR3 region has 15 residues. Trimming took off 4 bases at V and 1 base at J, with 11 bases between the two ends. Looked up from germline, CDR1 is MNHEY and CDR2 is SVGAGI.

J is TRBJ2-3 and V is TRBV6-4, with D tentatively TRBD1 (5 bases). Germline V gives CDR1 MRHNA, CDR2 SNTAGT. This CDR3 region has 15 residues. V shed 0 bases and J shed 4 bases, with 11 bases lying between them. Written as DNA, the CDR3 is TGTGCCAGCAGTGACTCCCCCACAGGATCAGATACGCAGTATTTT. Its protein is CASSDSPTGSDTQYF.

This clone has a handful of counts. This chain uses TRBV11-3 with TRBJ2-1, with D perhaps TRBD2 (6 bases). Germline CDR1 and CDR2: SGHNT and YENEEA. The CDR3 is made up of 14 amino acids. Between the trimmed V and J ends, which lost 5 bases and 7 bases, there was a span of 15 bases. CDR3 DNA: TGTGCCAGCAGCGCAAGGGACTCTCCAAATGAGCAGTTCTTC. Protein sequence: CASSARDSPNEQFF.

The rearrangement links TRBV7-9 to TRBJ2-3, with 8 positions matching TRBD1. This CDR3 spans 14 amino acids. The V gene's germline CDR1 is SEHNR and CDR2 FQNEAQ (reference sequence). V gave up 2 bases and J gave up 5 bases; unmatched junction bases: 3. The CDR3 loop is CASSLSQGVDTQYF. DNA for the CDR3: TGTGCCAGCAGCTTATCACAGGGGGTAGATACGCAGTATTTT.

V gene TRBV4-1 combines with J gene TRBJ2-7; no definite D call. With 0 bases removed from V and 4 bases from J, the gap between germline ends came to 16 bases. From germline, CDR1 is MGHRA and CDR2 YSYEKL. The CDR3 sequence is 16 residues long. The CDR3 spells CASSQDPDMSLYEQYF. Here the CDR3 DNA reads TGCGCCAGCAGCCAAGACCCAGATATGTCTCTTTACGAGCAGTACTTC.

The V and J genes are TRBV15 and TRBJ2-3; D is perhaps TRBD1 or TRBD2 (6 bases each). Trimming cost V 3 bases and J 0 bases, with 16 bases left between them. Germline V gene sequence: CDR1 LNHNV, CDR2 YYDKDF (reference sequence). CDR3 length equals 17 residues. CDR3 loop: CATSRYKGGSSTDTQYF. The CDR3 DNA reads TGTGCCACCAGCAGGTACAAGGGGGGTTCTAGCACAGATACGCAGTATTTT.

This clone is a singleton in its sample. The chain employs TRBV29-1 and TRBJ1-2; 11 bases map to TRBD1. V lost 3 bases and J lost 6; bases outside the gene matches: 3. The CDR3 is made up of 13 amino acids. Germline values: CDR1 SQVTM, CDR2 ANQGSEA. CDR3 nucleotides: TGCAGCGTTGAGTGGACAGGGGGCAATGGCTACACCTTC. Protein: CSVEWTGGNGYTF.